The next 30 T cell receptor beta chains were all read from a single sample in a study of blood T cell repertoires in COVID-19. The repertoire was sequenced with immunoSEQ multiplex PCR; TCRdb's copy has only in-frame clones and lacks some. The sample consists of 400,000 to 500,000 clones, about 88% of them appearing once. Input material: PBMCs or T cells enriched from blood (not recorded which). These receptors all stem from a woman aged 18-29 years who had been exposed to COVID-19.

V is TRBV3-1 (or the pseudogene TRBV3-2) and J is TRBJ1-3, with D uncertain. V was clipped by 4 bases and J by 7 bases, with 5 bases between them. The germline gives CDR1 LGHDT, CDR2 YNNKEL (reference sequence). The CDR3 covers 11 residues. CDR3 coding DNA: TGTGCCAGCAGCCCGGGGAACACCATATATTTT. This gives the protein CASSPGNTIYF.

This clone was found a few times. The V call is TRBV6-5, the J call TRBJ1-2; D call uncertain. The CDR3 extends over 15 amino acids. Germline V CDR1 and CDR2: MNHEY, SVGAGI. The V and J ends lost 11 bases and 0 bases respectively, with 19 bases between them. The CDR3 loop reads CACKSAGLTNYGYTF. CDR3 DNA sequence: TGTGCCTGCAAATCGGCAGGCCTCACTAACTATGGCTACACCTTC.

The rearrangement links TRBV20-1 to TRBJ1-1, with D unresolved. V lost 5 bases and J lost 4, with 8 bases in between. Germline V lookup: CDR1 DFQATT, CDR2 SNEGSKA (reference sequence). The CDR3 totals 11 residues. Here the CDR3 DNA reads TGCAGTGCTGTCCCGTCCACTGAAGCTTTCTTT. Protein: CSAVPSTEAFF.

CDR3 region: CASHGDRESSTDTQYF. The CDR3 nucleotides read TGTGCCAGCCACGGGGACAGAGAATCTAGCACAGATACGCAGTATTTT. This chain links TRBV28 with TRBJ2-3; 7 bases are a match to TRBD1. CDR1 MDHEN and CDR2 SYDVKM come from the germline V gene. CDR3 length: 16 residues. V was clipped by 8 bases and J by 0 bases; unmatched bases: 11.

The chain links TRBV2 to TRBJ2-1, with D uncertain. The V and J ends lost 6 bases and 8 bases respectively, with 11 bases between them. Germline assignment: CDR1 SNHLY and CDR2 FYNNEI. This CDR3 has 12 amino acids. Written as DNA, the CDR3 is TGTGCCAGCAGAGATATCTCAGATGAGCAGTTCTTC. This codes for CASRDISDEQFF.

The V and J genes are TRBV28 and TRBJ2-3, with TRBD2 as a possible D gene (6 bases). This CDR3 comprises 16 residues. CDR1 is MDHEN and CDR2 is SYDVKM in the germline V gene. The V and J ends lost 8 bases and 1 base respectively, with 19 bases between them. CDR3 DNA sequence: TGTGCCAGCTCGATTCTGTCGGTAGCGGGCACAGATACGCAGTATTTT. It translates to CASSILSVAGTDTQYF.

This chain links TRBV20-1 with TRBJ2-7; 10 positions agree with TRBD2. The V segment lost 3 bases and the J segment 6 bases; nucleotides outside the gene matches: 5. This CDR3 comprises 13 residues. Germline V gene lookup returns CDR1 DFQATT and CDR2 SNEGSKA (reference sequence). The CDR3 here is CSASPSGGLEQYF. The CDR3, as DNA: TGCAGTGCTAGTCCTAGCGGGGGTCTCGAGCAGTACTTC.

V usage is TRBV25-1 and J usage is TRBJ2-1, with 7 bases matching TRBD2. Germline V gene lookup returns CDR1 MGHDK and CDR2 SYGVNS. This CDR3 has 15 residues. Trimming cost V 1 base and J 8 bases; bases outside gene matches: 8. The CDR3 nucleotides are TGTGCCAGCAGTGAATCCGGGGGAGGGCAGCATGAGCAGTTCTTC. Its translation: CASSESGGGQHEQFF.

This chain links TRBV18 with TRBJ2-3; 7 bases agree with TRBD1. Germline CDR1 KGHSH, CDR2 LQKENI. CDR3 length: 14 amino acids. Trimming took 5 bases from V and 1 from J; bases not matched to a gene: 3. CDR3 region: CASSRQGGTDTQYF. Here the CDR3 DNA reads TGTGCCAGCTCAAGACAGGGAGGCACAGATACGCAGTATTTT.

Of note for this clone: Other DNA sequences in the sample encode the same CDR3. The rearrangement uses TRBV18 and TRBJ2-3; 9 bases line up with TRBD1. Trimming cost V 2 bases and J 3 bases; bases outside gene matches: 3. The CDR3 extends over 15 amino acids. CDR1 and CDR2 from the germline V gene are KGHSH and LQKENI. The CDR3 protein is CASSPGTGRTDTQYF. CDR3 in DNA: TGTGCCAGCTCACCAGGGACAGGGAGGACAGATACGCAGTATTTT. The whole variable domain, remainder taken from reference TRBV18 and TRBJ2-3, is NAGVMQNPRHLVRRRGQEARLRCSPMKGHSHVYWYRQLPEEGLKFMVYLQKENIIDESGMPKERFSAEFPKEGPSILRIQQVVRGDSAAYFCASSPGTGRTDTQYFGPGTRLTVL.

This chain connects TRBV7-3 to TRBJ2-3, with D perhaps TRBD2 (6 bases). CDR1 SGHTA and CDR2 FQGTGA come from the germline V gene. V shed 5 bases and J shed 9 bases, with 12 bases lying between them. The CDR3 sequence is 12 residues long. The CDR3 nucleotides read TGTGCCAGCAGCCCAACCGGGAGCACGCAGTATTTT. Translation gives CASSPTGSTQYF.

In its sample, this clone was seen many times. The chain couples TRBV11-2 to TRBJ2-2; 9 nucleotides align to TRBD2. This CDR3 spans 15 amino acids. Germline V gives CDR1 SGHAT, CDR2 FQNNGV. J was trimmed by 3 bases and V by 6 bases; bases with no gene match: 5. The CDR3 DNA follows: TGTGCCAGCAGGGCTAGCGGGATTTACACCGGGGAGCTGTTTTTT. This translates into CASRASGIYTGELFF.

The J gene is TRBJ2-7, the V gene TRBV11-2; 8 bases agree with TRBD2. The CDR3 totals 15 residues. The trim removed 1 base at V and 2 bases at J, leaving 4 bases unmatched. Germline assignment: CDR1 SGHAT and CDR2 FQNNGV. CDR3 residues: CASSLATSVAYEQYF. The CDR3 DNA reads TGTGCCAGCAGCTTAGCGACTAGCGTCGCCTACGAGCAGTACTTC.

The chain carries TRBV6-5 and TRBJ2-1; perhaps TRBD2 as D (5 bases). CDR1 is MNHEY and CDR2 is SVGAGI in the germline V gene. There are 14 residues in the CDR3. V lost 6 bases and J lost 6, with 15 bases in between. This chain's CDR3 is CASSITEVRNEQFF. Here the CDR3 DNA reads TGTGCCAGCAGCATAACGGAGGTCCGCAATGAGCAGTTCTTC.

V is TRBV5-5 and J is TRBJ2-7; maybe TRBD2 (6 bases). Germline CDR1 and CDR2: SGHKS and YYEKEE (reference sequence). The CDR3 is made up of 15 amino acids. V dropped 6 bases and J dropped 2 bases, with 18 bases sitting between them. The CDR3 is CASKNVGGITYEQYF. DNA for the CDR3: TGTGCCAGCAAAAACGTGGGGGGTATTACCTACGAGCAGTACTTC.

A few counts support this clone. This rearrangement joins TRBV12-3 or TRBV12-4 to TRBJ1-4; D call uncertain. This CDR3 spans 11 amino acids. Trimming took off 6 bases at V and 7 bases at J, with 6 bases between the two ends. This chain's CDR3 is CASSIGEKLFF. CDR3 nucleotides: TGTGCCAGCAGCATCGGTGAAAAACTGTTTTTT.

This clone has just one count. This rearrangement joins TRBV3-1 (or the pseudogene TRBV3-2) to TRBJ1-5; TRBD1 matches 8 bases. The CDR3 has 14 amino acids. V shed 4 bases, J shed 1 base, and the junction held 0 bases outside the gene matches. The V gene's germline CDR1 is LGHDT and CDR2 YNNKEL (reference sequence). The CDR3 DNA sequence: TGTGCCAGCAGCCGACAGGGGAGCAATCAGCCCCAGCATTTT. Encoded protein: CASSRQGSNQPQHF.

The chain uses TRBV2 and TRBJ1-2; a possible D gene is TRBD1 (5 bases). V lost 7 bases to trimming and J lost 1 base, with 13 bases between them. This CDR3 comprises 14 residues. Germline V gives CDR1 SNHLY, CDR2 FYNNEI. The CDR3 protein is CASTETELNYGYTF. The CDR3 DNA reads as TGTGCCAGCACAGAGACAGAGCTTAACTATGGCTACACCTTC.

V is TRBV4-1 and J is TRBJ2-5, with a tentative D call TRBD2 (5 bases). Germline V lookup: CDR1 MGHRA, CDR2 YSYEKL. The CDR3 is made up of 15 amino acids. The germline V and J ends were trimmed by 0 bases and 8 bases, with 16 bases remaining between them. CDR3 residues: CASSQDRVTASTQYF. The CDR3 DNA reads as TGCGCCAGCAGCCAAGATAGGGTGACCGCTAGCACCCAGTACTTC.

The V gene is TRBV28, the J gene TRBJ1-5; maybe TRBD1 (6 bases). Germline V lookup: CDR1 MDHEN, CDR2 SYDVKM. Trimming left V 6 bases short and J 8 bases short, with 17 bases between. CDR3 length equals 14 residues. The CDR3 DNA reads TGTGCCAGCAGGAATGCCCGGGGGGCAGAGCCCCAGCATTTT. This sequence encodes CASRNARGAEPQHF.

The V gene is TRBV4-1, the J gene TRBJ1-6; D gene unclear. From germline, CDR1 is MGHRA and CDR2 YSYEKL. The CDR3 sequence is 18 residues long. V was cut by 0 bases and J by 2 bases, with 14 bases left in between. CDR3 region: CASSQDGVKSTYNSPLHF. CDR3 coding DNA: TGCGCCAGCAGCCAAGATGGAGTCAAGTCCACCTATAATTCACCCCTCCACTTT.

This clone was detected a few times. The J gene is TRBJ1-1, the V gene TRBV11-2; D gene unclear. The CDR3 covers 17 residues. Trimming took 4 bases from V and 2 from J, leaving 20 bases between them. The germline V gene encodes CDR1 SGHAT and CDR2 FQNNGV. The CDR3 bases are TGTGCCAGCAGCTCGACTACCCCCCGCTGGATTAACACTGAAGCTTTCTTT. Its protein is CASSSTTPRWINTEAFF.

The chain is built from TRBV6-5 and TRBJ2-7, with D perhaps TRBD1 (6 bases). This CDR3 comprises 14 residues. Germline V gene lookup returns CDR1 MNHEY and CDR2 SVGAGI. V was clipped by 6 bases and J by 2 bases, with 14 bases between them. The CDR3 DNA sequence: TGTGCCAGCAGCCTACAGGGTCGAACCTACGAGCAGTACTTC. This codes for CASSLQGRTYEQYF.

For this clone: This sample also contains other DNA sequences that code for the same CDR3. V usage is TRBV7-2 and J usage is TRBJ1-2; weak D call: TRBD1 (5 bases). The ends were cut back, 5 bases at V and 7 bases at J, with 17 bases in the middle. The germline V gene encodes CDR1 SGHTA and CDR2 FQGNSA. There are 14 residues in the CDR3. In DNA, the CDR3 is TGTGCCAGCAGCCTACCGCAGGGATTCAGTGGCTACACCTTC. Protein product: CASSLPQGFSGYTF.

Of note for this clone: Different DNA sequences within this sample yield the same CDR3. The rearrangement uses TRBV4-1 and TRBJ2-7; 10 nucleotides align to TRBD2. This CDR3 comprises 15 residues. CDR1 MGHRA and CDR2 YSYEKL come from the germline V gene. V shed 1 base and J 2 bases; nucleotides not matched to a gene: 2. In DNA form, the CDR3 reads TGCGCCAGCAGCCAAGGGACTAGCGGAGCCTACGAGCAGTACTTC. Translating gives CASSQGTSGAYEQYF.

This clone was observed once. V usage is TRBV4-3 and J usage is TRBJ1-2, with 7 bases lining up with TRBD1. The germline V gene has CDR1 LGHNA and CDR2 YSLEER. V lost 4 bases and J lost 5; bases outside the gene matches: 7. The CDR3 has 14 amino acids. The CDR3, as DNA: TGCGCCAGCAGCCTCGGGACAGACCTTTATGGCTACACCTTC. It specifies CASSLGTDLYGYTF.

V is TRBV28 and J is TRBJ2-1; 11 bases align to TRBD1. This CDR3 comprises 16 residues. The trim removed 6 bases at V and 9 bases at J, leaving 13 bases unmatched. Germline V lookup: CDR1 MDHEN, CDR2 SYDVKM. The CDR3: CASSITGTGGRAEQFF. The CDR3, as DNA: TGTGCCAGCAGCATCACCGGGACAGGGGGTAGGGCTGAGCAGTTCTTC.

With regard to this clone: Distinct nucleotide sequences in the sample also encode this CDR3. J is TRBJ2-7 and V is TRBV9, with TRBD1 matching over 10 bases. CDR1 is SGDLS and CDR2 is YYNGEE in the germline V gene. V was pared by 2 bases and J by 4 bases, with 3 bases of the junction left unmatched. The CDR3 contains 14 residues. CDR3 sequence: CASSVGTGVYEQYF. The CDR3 coding sequence is TGTGCCAGCAGCGTGGGGACAGGGGTTTACGAGCAGTACTTC.

The chain couples TRBV4-1 to TRBJ1-2; 8 bases are a match to TRBD1. Losses at the gene ends were 1 base for V and 2 bases for J; bases not matched to a gene: 6. This CDR3 region has 16 residues. CDR1 is MGHRA and CDR2 is YSYEKL in the germline V gene. The CDR3 DNA is TGCGCCAGCAGCCAAGGAAAGGGACAGGCCAACTATGGCTACACCTTC. Amino acid sequence: CASSQGKGQANYGYTF.

The CDR3 loop is CASSLKGDQPQHF. The CDR3 bases are TGTGCCAGCAGCTTAAAGGGGGATCAGCCCCAGCATTTT. The gene calls are TRBV7-3 and TRBJ1-5, with D perhaps TRBD1 (6 bases). This CDR3 is 13 amino acids long. V lost 1 base to trimming and J lost 5 bases, with 6 bases between them. The germline V gene encodes CDR1 SGHTA and CDR2 FQGTGA.